These 25 T cell receptor beta chains came from one sample sequenced in a study of T cell responses to AZD1222 COVID-19 vaccine. Only in-frame clones appear in the TCRdb table, and some are missing; sequencing was by immunoSEQ multiplex PCR. The sample has roughly 150,000 clones; more than 85% are singletons. Specimen: peripheral blood, collected 28 days after the second AZD1222 dose. Receptor source: an adult who received the AZD1222 COVID-19 vaccine.

The chain combines TRBV24-1 with TRBJ2-3, with 13 bases identical to TRBD2. This CDR3 has 17 amino acids. Germline assignment: CDR1 KGHDR and CDR2 SFDVKD. V lost 2 bases to trimming and J lost 7 bases; unmatched junction nucleotides: 8. CDR3 residues: CATSDSPGLAGINTQYF. As DNA, the CDR3 is TGTGCCACCAGTGATTCGCCGGGACTAGCGGGGATTAATACGCAGTATTTT.

This clone was counted a single time. This sequence joins TRBV5-1 and TRBJ1-1; D remains ambiguous. Trimming left V 4 bases short and J 1 base short, with 11 bases between. Germline assignment: CDR1 SGHRS and CDR2 YFSETQ. CDR3 size: 14 residues. CDR3 protein: CASSPEYWNTEAFF. The CDR3 DNA sequence: TGCGCCAGCAGCCCCGAGTACTGGAACACTGAAGCTTTCTTT.

V usage is TRBV27 and J usage is TRBJ2-3; unclear D gene. The CDR3 has 15 residues. Germline V gene sequence: CDR1 MNHEY, CDR2 SMNVEV (reference sequence). V shed 1 base and J shed 2 bases, with 10 bases lying between them. The CDR3 reads CASSLFVVDTDTQYF. CDR3 DNA sequence: TGTGCCAGCAGTTTATTTGTCGTGGACACAGATACGCAGTATTTT.

This clone was counted once. J is TRBJ2-1 and V is TRBV4-1; 7 bases agree with TRBD2. J lost 4 bases, V lost 5 bases, and 2 bases had no gene match. Looked up from germline, CDR1 is MGHRA and CDR2 is YSYEKL. This CDR3 has 13 residues. The CDR3 loop reads CASSAGEYNEQFF. The CDR3 DNA reads TGCGCCAGCAGCGCGGGGGAATACAATGAGCAGTTCTTC.

The V gene is TRBV7-9, the J gene TRBJ2-1; D is perhaps TRBD1 (6 bases). Germline lookup yields CDR1 SEHNR and CDR2 FQNEAQ (reference sequence). The V and J ends lost 0 bases and 2 bases respectively, with 11 bases between them. The length of the CDR3 is 16 residues. This CDR3 reads CASSLATGPAYNEQFF. Here the CDR3 DNA reads TGTGCCAGCAGCTTAGCTACAGGGCCAGCCTACAATGAGCAGTTCTTC.

This rearrangement joins TRBV2 to TRBJ2-3, with D perhaps given as TRBD1 or TRBD2 (5 bases each). V lost 6 bases and J lost 2, with 12 bases in between. Looked up from germline, CDR1 is SNHLY and CDR2 is FYNNEI. This CDR3 comprises 14 residues. The DNA for the CDR3 is TGTGCCAGCAGACTGGGGGTCCTCACAGATACGCAGTATTTT. Amino acid sequence: CASRLGVLTDTQYF.

The chain joins TRBV19 to TRBJ1-4; possible D gene TRBD1, 5 bases. V was cut by 5 bases and J by 6 bases, with 19 bases left in between. The CDR3 runs 16 residues. Germline V gives CDR1 LNHDA, CDR2 SQIVND (reference sequence). Here the CDR3 reads CASSASTGTGDEKLFF. CDR3 bases: TGTGCCAGTAGTGCATCAACCGGGACTGGGGATGAAAAACTGTTTTTT.

The chain combines TRBV28 with TRBJ1-5; 10 bases agree with TRBD1. V was pared by 4 bases and J by 6 bases, with 6 bases of the junction left unmatched. The CDR3 covers 15 residues. Germline CDR1 and CDR2: MDHEN and SYDVKM. This CDR3 reads CASSSRTGGTQPQHF. The CDR3 nucleotides are TGTGCCAGCAGTTCCAGGACAGGGGGGACTCAGCCCCAGCATTTT.

As DNA, the CDR3 is TGCGCCAGCGGAGGGGGCGACCTGATATCCTACGAGCAGTACTTC. Amino acid sequence: CASGGGDLISYEQYF. The chain couples TRBV5-1 to TRBJ2-7, with D possibly TRBD1 on 7 matching bases. Germline-derived CDR1 and CDR2 are SGHRS and YFSETQ. CDR3 length: 15 residues. Trimming stripped 7 bases from V and 1 base from J, with 18 bases between.

The genes are TRBV4-3 and TRBJ2-7, with TRBD1 matching over 7 bases. V gave up 3 bases and J gave up 2 bases; unmatched junction bases: 10. The germline gives CDR1 LGHNA, CDR2 YSLEER. The CDR3 length is 16 residues. CDR3 loop: CASSQYRQGETYEQYF. Here the CDR3 DNA reads TGCGCCAGCAGCCAGTATAGACAGGGTGAAACCTACGAGCAGTACTTC.

This chain links TRBV5-6 with TRBJ2-7; TRBD1 matches at 9 bases. This CDR3 contains 14 residues. Trimming cost V 3 bases and J 4 bases; bases outside gene matches: 5. The germline CDR1 and CDR2 sequences are SGHDT and YYEEEE. The CDR3 spells CASSWGTGQYEQYF. The CDR3, as DNA: TGTGCCAGCAGCTGGGGGACAGGGCAATACGAGCAGTACTTC.

This clone was found once. The gene calls are TRBV5-5 and TRBJ2-2, with 10 nucleotides matching TRBD1. Germline-derived CDR1 and CDR2 are SGHKS and YYEKEE (reference sequence). There are 14 residues in the CDR3. J was trimmed by 6 bases and V by 2 bases; bases with no gene match: 1. The CDR3 region is CASSFGQGAGELFF. CDR3 in DNA: TGTGCCAGCAGCTTCGGACAGGGGGCCGGGGAGCTGTTTTTT.

Only one count was recorded for this clone. The chain recombines TRBV2 with TRBJ1-2, with unresolved D. Germline CDR1 SNHLY, CDR2 FYNNEI. V dropped 3 bases and J dropped 4 bases, with 9 bases sitting between them. The CDR3 contains 13 residues. CDR3 in DNA: TGTGCCAGCAGTGATGCTGGGATCTATGGCTACACCTTC. This codes for CASSDAGIYGYTF.

This chain joins TRBV2 and TRBJ2-6; possibly TRBD1 for D (6 bases). The CDR3 is 17 amino acids. Germline CDR1 is SNHLY and CDR2 is FYNNEI. V gave up 7 bases and J gave up 4 bases, with 20 bases separating them. CDR3 protein: CASTEEPRGIGANVLTF. The DNA of the CDR3 is TGTGCCAGCACCGAAGAACCAAGGGGGATCGGGGCCAACGTCCTGACTTTC.

The chain couples TRBV19 to TRBJ2-7, with D maybe TRBD1 (7 bases). The CDR3 runs to 14 residues. V lost 3 bases to trimming and J lost 1 base, with 10 bases between them. The germline CDR1 and CDR2 sequences are LNHDA and SQIVND (reference sequence). CDR3 in amino acids: CASSMPGGSYEQYF. CDR3 DNA: TGTGCCAGTAGTATGCCAGGGGGGTCCTACGAGCAGTACTTC. The complete variable domain, with remaining parts taken from reference TRBV19 and TRBJ2-7, reads DGGITQSPKYLFRKEGQNVTLSCEQNLNHDAMYWYRQDPGQGLRLIYYSQIVNDFQKGDIAEGYSVSREKKESFPLTVTSAQKNPTAFYLCASSMPGGSYEQYFGPGTRLTVT.

This sequence joins TRBV27 and TRBJ1-5; D gene unclear. The CDR3 totals 17 residues. Deletions cut 6 bases from V and 4 bases from J, with 22 bases between. Germline V gives CDR1 MNHEY, CDR2 SMNVEV (reference sequence). CDR3 sequence reads: CASSPGLEGLRNQPQHF. CDR3 sequence (DNA): TGTGCCAGCAGCCCTGGTCTAGAGGGTTTACGAAATCAGCCCCAGCATTTT.

The gene calls are TRBV6-5 and TRBJ1-5; 8 bases line up with TRBD1. CDR3 size: 15 residues. V lost 6 bases to trimming and J lost 7 bases; unmatched junction nucleotides: 11. Per the germline V gene, CDR1 is MNHEY and CDR2 is SVGAGI. CDR3: CASRSTGGVGQPQHF. In DNA form, the CDR3 reads TGTGCCAGCAGATCCACAGGGGGGGTTGGCCAGCCCCAGCATTTT.

Comments on this clone: Its ends do not fully match the called genes, so a read error is possible. In DNA, the CDR3 is TGCGCCAGCAGCCAAGCCAAAGGAGGACAGGGGACGACGGCCTTC. Its protein is CASSQAKGGQGTTAF. This chain links TRBV4-3 with TRBJ1-2, with 9 bases that match TRBD1. This CDR3 is 15 amino acids long. Germline V CDR1 and CDR2: LGHNA, YSLEER.

CDR3 residues: CASSPTSGRAGQETQYF. The CDR3 coding sequence is TGTGCCAGCAGTCCGACTAGCGGGAGGGCCGGGCAAGAGACCCAGTACTTC. J is TRBJ2-5 and V is TRBV7-7; 14 bases agree with TRBD2. V lost 6 bases and J lost 2; bases outside the gene matches: 8. Germline CDR1 SSHAT, CDR2 FNYEAQ (reference sequence). The CDR3 runs 17 residues.

On this clone: One end of the junction does not line up with germline, which may come from a read error. V and J are TRBV6-2 or TRBV6-3 and TRBJ2-1; a weak D match, TRBD2 (6 bases). The germline V gene encodes CDR1 MNHEY and CDR2 SVGEGT. The length of the CDR3 is 11 residues. DNA of the CDR3: TGTGCCAGCAGCTCTAGCGCGGCTCGGGTCTTC. Amino acids: CASSSSAARVF.

CDR3 amino acids: CASSYGVAPSQETQYF. The DNA of the CDR3 is TGTGCCAGCAGTTACGGGGTAGCGCCCTCCCAAGAGACCCAGTACTTC. The chain carries TRBV6-6 and TRBJ2-5; possibly TRBD2 for D (5 bases). CDR1 is MNHNY, CDR2 SVGAGI, per germline (reference sequence). V dropped 2 bases and J dropped 1 base, with 14 bases sitting between them. The CDR3 consists of 16 residues.

This chain connects TRBV9 to TRBJ2-5; D is ambiguous. Deletions cut 2 bases from V and 5 bases from J, with 7 bases between. The CDR3 runs 12 residues. Germline CDR1 reads SGDLS; CDR2 reads YYNGEE. In DNA form, the CDR3 reads TGTGCCAGCAGCGTGGAAGACGAGACCCAGTACTTC. Translation: CASSVEDETQYF. The full variable domain, with the rest looked up from reference TRBV9 and TRBJ2-5, is DSGVTQTPKHLITATGQRVTLRCSPRSGDLSVYWYQQSLDQGLQFLIQYYNGEERAKGNILERFSAQQFPDLHSELNLSSLELGDSALYFCASSVEDETQYFGPGTRLLVL.

The gene calls are TRBV5-1 and TRBJ1-1; D unclear. The CDR3 consists of 16 residues. Trimming cost V 1 base and J 3 bases, with 16 bases left between them. Per germline, CDR1 SGHRS and CDR2 YFSETQ. CDR3 sequence (DNA): TGCGCCAGCAGCTTGAACTCTCCGTGGTCGGACACTGAAGCTTTCTTT. The encoded protein is CASSLNSPWSDTEAFF.

The chain combines TRBV2 with TRBJ1-6; D is uncertain. The V end lost 7 bases, the J end lost 7 bases, and 14 bases lay between the germline ends. The CDR3 sequence is 14 residues long. The germline CDR1 and CDR2 sequences are SNHLY and FYNNEI. CDR3 bases: TGTGCCAGCACCGTCGGAAGACGGAATTCACCCCTCCACTTT. It yields the protein CASTVGRRNSPLHF.

The gene calls are TRBV5-4 and TRBJ1-2, with TRBD1 identical over 8 bases. The J segment lost 0 bases and the V segment lost 5 bases, leaving 9 bases of the junction unmatched. Germline CDR1 and CDR2: SGHNT and YYREEE (reference sequence). The CDR3 extends over 16 amino acids. The CDR3 DNA is TGTGCCAGCAGTGAGGGACAGGCCCACTCTAACTATGGCTACACCTTC. Translation gives CASSEGQAHSNYGYTF. The variable domain in full, with the rest retrieved from reference TRBV5-4 and TRBJ1-2, is ETGVTQSPTHLIKTRGQQVTLRCSSQSGHNTVSWYQQALGQGPQFIFQYYREEENGRGNFPPRFSGLQFPNYSSELNVNALELDDSALYLCASSEGQAHSNYGYTFGSGTRLTVV.